A few counts support the clone carrying this TCR beta chain. The antigen remains undetermined. This CDR3 comprises 13 residues. The V segment lost 4 bases and the J segment 7 bases; nucleotides outside the gene matches: 6. The germline V gene has CDR1 MNHEY and CDR2 SVGAGI. The sample is drawn from a study of post-analysis software for immune sequencing data. Study-level background: The study covered relapsing-remitting, secondary progressive and progressive-relapsing courses of multiple sclerosis.

General observations from the study: TRBV segments more frequent in patients than in controls numbered several and included TRBV5-6, TRBV5-1 and TRBV20-1. People with multiple sclerosis had a significantly lower normalized Chao1 diversity than controls did.

The TCR beta cDNA libraries carried unique molecular identifiers. A few hundred thousand cDNA molecules were obtained from approximately 1 to 10 million T cells. TCRdb reanalysed the PCR reads using MiXCR and keeps one entry per CDR3 protein. There are roughly 570,000 distinct CDR3 sequences in the sample; around 36% occur only once, and roughly 6% lies in the top ten. The V and J genes are TRBV6-5 and TRBJ1-1; TRBD1 aligns across 7 bases. Source material: blood. This sequence was found in a girl aged 2-17 years with multiple sclerosis. The CDR3 bases are TGTGCCAGCAGTTCCCTCCGGACAGGTGAAGCTTTCTTT. Translated, it gives CASSSLRTGEAFF.